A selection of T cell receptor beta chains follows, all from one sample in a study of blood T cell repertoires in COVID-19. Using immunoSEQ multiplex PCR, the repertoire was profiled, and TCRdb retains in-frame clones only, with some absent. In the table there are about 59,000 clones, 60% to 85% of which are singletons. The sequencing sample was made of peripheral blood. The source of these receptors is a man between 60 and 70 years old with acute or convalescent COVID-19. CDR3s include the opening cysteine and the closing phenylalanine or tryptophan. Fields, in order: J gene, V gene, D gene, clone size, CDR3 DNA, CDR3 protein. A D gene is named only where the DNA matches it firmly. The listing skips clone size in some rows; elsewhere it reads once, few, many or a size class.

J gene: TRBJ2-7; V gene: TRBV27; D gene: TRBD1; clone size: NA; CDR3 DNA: TGTGCCAGCAGTCCCTCGACAGGGGGCGTCAAGCAGTACTTC; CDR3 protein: CASSPSTGGVKQYF
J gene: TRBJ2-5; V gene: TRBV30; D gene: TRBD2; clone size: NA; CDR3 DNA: TGTGCCTGGAGTGTCCAGCGGGGGGGCCTGGAGACCCAGTACTTC; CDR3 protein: CAWSVQRGGLETQYF
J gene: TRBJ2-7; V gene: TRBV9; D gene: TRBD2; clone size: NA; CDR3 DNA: TGTGCCAGCAGCCGGGCGGGGGGAGCGGGGTTTTACGAGCAGTACTTC; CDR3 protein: CASSRAGGAGFYEQYF
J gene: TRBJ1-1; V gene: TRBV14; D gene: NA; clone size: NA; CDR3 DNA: TGTGCCAGCAGCCACCCACTTCCAGGGAACACTGAAGCTTTCTTT; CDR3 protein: CASSHPLPGNTEAFF
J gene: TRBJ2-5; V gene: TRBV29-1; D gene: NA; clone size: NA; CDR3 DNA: TGCAGCGCCTCCAAGGGGCCAGGGGCGGAGACCCAGTACTTC; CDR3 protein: CSASKGPGAETQYF
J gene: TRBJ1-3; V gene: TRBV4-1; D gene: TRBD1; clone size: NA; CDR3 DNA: TGCGCCAGCAGCCAGCGGCCCGGGACAGGGTCTGGAAACACCATATATTTT; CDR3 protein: CASSQRPGTGSGNTIYF
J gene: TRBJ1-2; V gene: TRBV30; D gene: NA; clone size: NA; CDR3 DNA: TGTGCCTGGAGTGTAGGGGACTATGGCTACACCTTC; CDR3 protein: CAWSVGDYGYTF
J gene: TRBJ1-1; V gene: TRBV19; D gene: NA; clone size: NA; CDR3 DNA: TGTGCCAGTAGTATAGAGGGCAGCTGGACTGAAGCTTTCTTT; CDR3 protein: CASSIEGSWTEAFF
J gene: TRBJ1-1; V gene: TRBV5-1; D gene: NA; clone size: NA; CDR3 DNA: TGCGCCAGCAGCTTGTACGGACAGCTGAACACTGAAGCTTTCTTT; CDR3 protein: CASSLYGQLNTEAFF
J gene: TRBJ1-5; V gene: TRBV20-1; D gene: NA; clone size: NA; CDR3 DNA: TGCAGTGCTAGTTCCAGGGATTACGATCAGCCCCAGCATTTT; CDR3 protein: CSASSRDYDQPQHF
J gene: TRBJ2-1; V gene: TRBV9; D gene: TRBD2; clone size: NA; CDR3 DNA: TGTGCCAGCTCACCCCGTCGGGCTAGCGGGGGAGAGCAGTTCTTC; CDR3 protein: CASSPRRASGGEQFF
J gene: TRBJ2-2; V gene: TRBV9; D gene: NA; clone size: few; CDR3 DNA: TGTGCCAGCAGCACCCGGACTAATTCCGGGGAGCTGTTTTTT; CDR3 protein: CASSTRTNSGELFF
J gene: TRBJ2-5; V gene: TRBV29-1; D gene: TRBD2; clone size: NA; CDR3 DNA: TGCAGCGCCCCGGCCGGGGAGGGGACCCAGTACTTC; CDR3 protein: CSAPAGEGTQYF
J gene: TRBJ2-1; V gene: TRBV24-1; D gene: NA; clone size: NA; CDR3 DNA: TGTGCCACCAGTGATGAAAGCGGTGAGCAGTTCTTC; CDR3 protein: CATSDESGEQFF
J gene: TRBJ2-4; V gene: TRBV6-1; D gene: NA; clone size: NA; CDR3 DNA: TGTGCCAGCAGTGAAGAAGGGGGAAACATTCAGTACTTC; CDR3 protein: CASSEEGGNIQYF
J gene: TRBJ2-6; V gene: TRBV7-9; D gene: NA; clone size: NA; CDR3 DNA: TGTGCCAGCACCCACTCTGGGGCCAACGTCCTGACTTTC; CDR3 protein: CASTHSGANVLTF
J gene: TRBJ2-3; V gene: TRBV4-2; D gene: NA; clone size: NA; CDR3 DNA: TGTGCCAGCAGCCAAGACTTGTCCAGCGGAACTAGCACAGATACGCAGTATTTT; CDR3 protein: CASSQDLSSGTSTDTQYF
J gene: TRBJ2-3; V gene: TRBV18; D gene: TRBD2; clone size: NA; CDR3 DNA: TGTGCCAGCTCACCACCGGGATGGACTAGCGGGGAGAATACGCAGTATTTT; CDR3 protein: CASSPPGWTSGENTQYF
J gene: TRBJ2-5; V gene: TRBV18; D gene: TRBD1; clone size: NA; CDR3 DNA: TGTGCCAGCTCACCGGACAGGCAAGAGACCCAGTACTTC; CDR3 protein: CASSPDRQETQYF
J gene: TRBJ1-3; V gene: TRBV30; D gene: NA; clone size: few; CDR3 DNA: TGTGCCTGGACCTCGGGAACTGGAAACACCATATATTTT; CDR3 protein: CAWTSGTGNTIYF
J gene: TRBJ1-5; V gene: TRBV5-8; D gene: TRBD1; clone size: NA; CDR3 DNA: TGTGCCAGCAGCCCGAGTAAAACAGGGGATCTGCAGCCCCAGCATTTT; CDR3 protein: CASSPSKTGDLQPQHF
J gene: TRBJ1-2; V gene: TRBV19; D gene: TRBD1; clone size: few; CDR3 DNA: TGTGCCAGTAGCCCCTTAGACAGGGGTGACTATGGCTACACCTTC; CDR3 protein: CASSPLDRGDYGYTF
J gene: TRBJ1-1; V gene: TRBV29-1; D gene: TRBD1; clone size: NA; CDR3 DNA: TGCAGCGTGGCACCCGGGACAGTGAACACTGAAGCTTTCTTT; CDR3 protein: CSVAPGTVNTEAFF
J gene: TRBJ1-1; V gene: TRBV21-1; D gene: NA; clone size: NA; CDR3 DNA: TGTGCCAGCACCAAACCAACCTTCCGAGTGAACACTGAAGCTTTCTTT; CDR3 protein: CASTKPTFRVNTEAFF
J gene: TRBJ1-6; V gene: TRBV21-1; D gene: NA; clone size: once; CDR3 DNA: TGTGCCAGCAGCAAAGAACAGGGCGATTCACCCCTCCACTTT; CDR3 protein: CASSKEQGDSPLHF
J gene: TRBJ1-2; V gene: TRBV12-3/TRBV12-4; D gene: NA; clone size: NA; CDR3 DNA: TGTGCCAGCAAGGGCGGGGCCTATGGCTACACCTTC; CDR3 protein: CASKGGAYGYTF
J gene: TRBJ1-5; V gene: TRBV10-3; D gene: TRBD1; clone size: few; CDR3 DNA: TGTGCCATCAGTGAGACAACGCGCGGACAGGGGGAGCCCCAGCATTTT; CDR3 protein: CAISETTRGQGEPQHF
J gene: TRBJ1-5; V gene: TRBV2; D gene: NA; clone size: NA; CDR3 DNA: TGTGCCAGCAGTCAATTCGGGGGATGGAATCAGCCCCAGCATTTT; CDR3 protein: CASSQFGGWNQPQHF
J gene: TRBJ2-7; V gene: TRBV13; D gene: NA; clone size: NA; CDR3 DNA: TGTGCCAGCAGCTGGGGACTCCGGGGCGAGCAGTACTTC; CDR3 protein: CASSWGLRGEQYF
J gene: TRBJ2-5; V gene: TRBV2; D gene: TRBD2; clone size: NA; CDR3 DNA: TGTGCCAGCAGCGAGAGTCGGCTCGGGGGGAAAGAGACCCAGTACTTC; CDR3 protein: CASSESRLGGKETQYF
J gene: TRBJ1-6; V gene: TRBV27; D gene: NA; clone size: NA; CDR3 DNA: TGTGCCAGCAGTTTCTTGGACACTTCAATTTATAATTCACCCCTCCACTTT; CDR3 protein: CASSFLDTSIYNSPLHF
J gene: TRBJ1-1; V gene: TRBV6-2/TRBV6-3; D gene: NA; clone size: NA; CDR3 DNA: TGTGCCAGCAGTTACCAACTCATGAACACTGAAGCTTTCTTT; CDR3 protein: CASSYQLMNTEAFF
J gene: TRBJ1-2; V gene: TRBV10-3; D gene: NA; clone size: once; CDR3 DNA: TGTGCCGCTTCCCAGGGTGACTATGGCTACACCTTC; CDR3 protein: CAASQGDYGYTF
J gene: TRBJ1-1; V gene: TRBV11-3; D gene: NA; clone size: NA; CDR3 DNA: TGTGCCAGCAGCTCGGGTCTGAACACTGAAGCTTTCTTT; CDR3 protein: CASSSGLNTEAFF
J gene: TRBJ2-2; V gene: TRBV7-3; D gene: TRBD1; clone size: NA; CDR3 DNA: TGTGCCAGCAGCCCCCTAGGGGGCTCGAACACCGGGGAGCTGTTTTTT; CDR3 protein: CASSPLGGSNTGELFF
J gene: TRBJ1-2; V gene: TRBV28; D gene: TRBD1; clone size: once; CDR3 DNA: TGTGCCAGCAGGCCGACAGGGATGGGGACTAACTATGGCTACACCTTC; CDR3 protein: CASRPTGMGTNYGYTF
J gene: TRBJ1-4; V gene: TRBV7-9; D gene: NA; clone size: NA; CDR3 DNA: TGTGCCAGCAGTTCAGGGGCGAAAGGCGAAAAACTGTTTTTT; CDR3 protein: CASSSGAKGEKLFF
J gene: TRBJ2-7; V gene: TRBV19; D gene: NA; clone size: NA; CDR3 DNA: TGTGCCAGTAGTATATCAGATAACTACGAGCAGTACTTC; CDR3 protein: CASSISDNYEQYF
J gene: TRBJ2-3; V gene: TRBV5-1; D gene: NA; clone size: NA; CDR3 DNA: TGCGCCAGCGCAAGGGGAATACTCTCGGGCGGCACAGATACGCAGTATTTT; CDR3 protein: CASARGILSGGTDTQYF
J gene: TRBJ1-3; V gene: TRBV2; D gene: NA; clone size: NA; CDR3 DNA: TGTGCCAGCAGTCTGGAGGCATCTGGAAACACCATATATTTT; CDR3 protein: CASSLEASGNTIYF
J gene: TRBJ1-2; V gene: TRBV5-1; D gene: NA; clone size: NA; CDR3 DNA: TGCGCCAGCAGCTTGGGCGGGCCCGGCTACACCTTC; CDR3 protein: CASSLGGPGYTF
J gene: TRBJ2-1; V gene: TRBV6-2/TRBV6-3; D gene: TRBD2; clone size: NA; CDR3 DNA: TGTGCCAGCAGTCGCCCCGGACTAGCGGGCTACAATGAGCAGTTCTTC; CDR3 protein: CASSRPGLAGYNEQFF
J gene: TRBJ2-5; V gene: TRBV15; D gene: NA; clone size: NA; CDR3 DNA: TGTGCCACCAGCAGAGATCCGTTAGAAACCCAGTACTTC; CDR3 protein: CATSRDPLETQYF
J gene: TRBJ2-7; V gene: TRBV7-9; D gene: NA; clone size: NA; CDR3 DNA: TGTGCCAGCAGCTTAGAAGTTCAGAACTACGAGCAGTACTTC; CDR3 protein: CASSLEVQNYEQYF
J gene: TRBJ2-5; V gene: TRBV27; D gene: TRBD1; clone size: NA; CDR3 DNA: TGTGCCAGCAGTTTATACGGGACAGGGTACCAAGAGACCCAGTACTTC; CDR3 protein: CASSLYGTGYQETQYF
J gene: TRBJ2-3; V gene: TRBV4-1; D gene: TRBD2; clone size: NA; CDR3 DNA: TGCGCCAGCAGTAGGGAGGGTCTCCCCACAGATACGCAGTATTTT; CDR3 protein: CASSREGLPTDTQYF
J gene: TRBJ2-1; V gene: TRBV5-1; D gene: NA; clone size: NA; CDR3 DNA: TGCGCCAGCAGCTTCGGGCCACCCGCGGGCAATGAGCAGTTCTTC; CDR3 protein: CASSFGPPAGNEQFF
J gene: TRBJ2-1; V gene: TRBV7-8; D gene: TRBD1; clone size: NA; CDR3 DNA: TGTGCCAGCAGCTTCCCACAGGGGGGAGCTCACAATGAGCAGTTCTTC; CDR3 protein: CASSFPQGGAHNEQFF
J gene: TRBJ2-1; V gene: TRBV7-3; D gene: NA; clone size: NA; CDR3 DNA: TGTGCCAGCAGCCCCACAGGGATTGGCGAGCAGTTCTTC; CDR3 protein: CASSPTGIGEQFF
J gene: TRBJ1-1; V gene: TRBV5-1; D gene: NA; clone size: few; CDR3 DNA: TGCGCCAGCAGCTTTCAACAGGGTCGGGGCACTGAAGCTTTCTTT; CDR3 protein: CASSFQQGRGTEAFF
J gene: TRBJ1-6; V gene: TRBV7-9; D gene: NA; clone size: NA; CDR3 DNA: TGTGCCAGCAGCTCGGGGGGCTCAGGTTCACCCCTCCACTTT; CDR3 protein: CASSSGGSGSPLHF
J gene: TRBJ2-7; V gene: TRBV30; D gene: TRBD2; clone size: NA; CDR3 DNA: TGTGCCTGGAGTCCCGGGGGGGCAGGTTACGAGCAGTACTTC; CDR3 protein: CAWSPGGAGYEQYF
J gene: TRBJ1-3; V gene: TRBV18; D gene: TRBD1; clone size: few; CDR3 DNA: TGTGCCAGCTCACCCTCGACAGGGTCAGGAAACACCATATATTTT; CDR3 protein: CASSPSTGSGNTIYF
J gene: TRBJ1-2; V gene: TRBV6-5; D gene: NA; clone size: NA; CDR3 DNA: TGTGCCAGCAGTCGGGGGGCAGGGGCTGGCTACACCTTC; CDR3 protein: CASSRGAGAGYTF
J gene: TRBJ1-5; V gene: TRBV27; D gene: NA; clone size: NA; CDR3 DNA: TGTGCCAGCAGTTTTAATCCCCATCAGCCCCAGCATTTT; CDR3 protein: CASSFNPHQPQHF
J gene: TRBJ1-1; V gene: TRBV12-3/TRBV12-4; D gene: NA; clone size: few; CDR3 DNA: TGTGCCAGCAGATATAACACTGAAGCTTTCTTT; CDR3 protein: CASRYNTEAFF
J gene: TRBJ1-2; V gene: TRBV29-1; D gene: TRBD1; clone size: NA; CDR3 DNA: TGCAGCGTTCCCAACCGGGACAGGGGGATCATTGGCTACACCTTC; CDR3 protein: CSVPNRDRGIIGYTF
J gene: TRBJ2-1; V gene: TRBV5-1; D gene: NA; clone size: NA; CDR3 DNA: TGCGCCAGCAGCTTGAGGGGCATGGGAACCTACAATGAGCAGTTCTTC; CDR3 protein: CASSLRGMGTYNEQFF
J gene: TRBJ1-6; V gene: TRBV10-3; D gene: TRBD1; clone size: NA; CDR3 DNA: TGTGCCATCAGTGAGTTCGGACAGGGGGGAAATTCACCCCTCCACTTT; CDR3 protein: CAISEFGQGGNSPLHF
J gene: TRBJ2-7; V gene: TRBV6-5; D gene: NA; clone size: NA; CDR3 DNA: TGTGCCAGCAGTTTTACAGGGATCGCGGGCTACGAGCAGTACTTC; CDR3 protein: CASSFTGIAGYEQYF